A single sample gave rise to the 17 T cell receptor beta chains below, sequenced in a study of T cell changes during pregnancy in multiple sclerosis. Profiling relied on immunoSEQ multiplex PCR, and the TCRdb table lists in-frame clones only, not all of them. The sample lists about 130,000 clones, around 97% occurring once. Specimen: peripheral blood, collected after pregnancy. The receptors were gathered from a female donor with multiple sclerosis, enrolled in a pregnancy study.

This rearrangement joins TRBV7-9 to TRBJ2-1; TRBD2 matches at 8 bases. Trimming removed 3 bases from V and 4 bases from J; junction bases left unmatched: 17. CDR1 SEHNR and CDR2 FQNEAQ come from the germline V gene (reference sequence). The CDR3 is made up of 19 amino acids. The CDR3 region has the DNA TGTGCCAGCAGCTTTGGGGCAGCGGGAGCTCAGCAGAAGTACAATGAGCAGTTCTTC. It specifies CASSFGAAGAQQKYNEQFF.

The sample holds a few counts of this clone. The CDR3 protein is CASSQTGGTGNTIYF. The DNA of the CDR3 is TGTGCCAGCAGCCAAACGGGGGGTACTGGAAACACCATATATTTT. This rearrangement joins TRBV7-3 to TRBJ1-3, with D possibly being TRBD1 (5 bases). V shed 5 bases and J shed 2 bases, with 13 bases lying between them. CDR1 SGHTA and CDR2 FQGTGA come from the germline V gene. The CDR3 sequence is 15 residues long.

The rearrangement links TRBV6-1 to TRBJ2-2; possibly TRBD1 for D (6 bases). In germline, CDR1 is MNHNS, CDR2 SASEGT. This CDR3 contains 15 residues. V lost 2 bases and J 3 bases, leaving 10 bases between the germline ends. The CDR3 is CASSETAGDTGELFF. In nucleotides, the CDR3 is TGTGCCAGCAGTGAAACGGCAGGGGACACCGGGGAGCTGTTTTTT.

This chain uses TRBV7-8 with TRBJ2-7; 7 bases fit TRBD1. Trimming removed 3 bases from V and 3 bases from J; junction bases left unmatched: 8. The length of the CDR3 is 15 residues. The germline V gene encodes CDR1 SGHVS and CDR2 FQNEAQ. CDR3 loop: CASSLDRDSRYEQYF. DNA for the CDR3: TGTGCCAGCAGCTTGGACCGGGACAGTCGCTACGAGCAGTACTTC.

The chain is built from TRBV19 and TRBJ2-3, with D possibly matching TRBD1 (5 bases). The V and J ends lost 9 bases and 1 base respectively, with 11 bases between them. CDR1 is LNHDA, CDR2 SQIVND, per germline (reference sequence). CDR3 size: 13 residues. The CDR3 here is CASTVGGTDTQYF. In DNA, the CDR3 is TGTGCCAGCACGGTAGGGGGCACAGATACGCAGTATTTT.

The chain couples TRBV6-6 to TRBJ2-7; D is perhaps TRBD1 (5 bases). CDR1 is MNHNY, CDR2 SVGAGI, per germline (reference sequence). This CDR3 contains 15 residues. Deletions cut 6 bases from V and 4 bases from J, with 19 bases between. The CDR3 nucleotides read TGTGCCAGCAGGCCGACAGCGAGCCTTTTGTACGAGCAGTACTTC. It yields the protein CASRPTASLLYEQYF.

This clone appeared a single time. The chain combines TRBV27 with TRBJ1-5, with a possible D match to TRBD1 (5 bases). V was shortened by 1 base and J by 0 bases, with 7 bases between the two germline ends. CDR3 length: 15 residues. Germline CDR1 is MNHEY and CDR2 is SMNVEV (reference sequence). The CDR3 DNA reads TGTGCCAGCAGTTTATACGGGGGTAGCAATCAGCCCCAGCATTTT. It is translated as CASSLYGGSNQPQHF.

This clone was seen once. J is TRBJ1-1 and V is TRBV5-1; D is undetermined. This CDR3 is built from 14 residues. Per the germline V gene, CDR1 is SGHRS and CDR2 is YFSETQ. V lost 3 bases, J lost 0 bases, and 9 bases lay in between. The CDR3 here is CASSSLTLNTEAFF. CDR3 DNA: TGCGCCAGCAGCTCCCTGACATTGAACACTGAAGCTTTCTTT.

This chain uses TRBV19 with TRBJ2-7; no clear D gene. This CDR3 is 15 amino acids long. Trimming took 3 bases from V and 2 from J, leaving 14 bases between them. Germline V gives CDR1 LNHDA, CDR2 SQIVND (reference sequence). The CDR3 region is CASSIDDGLAYEQYF. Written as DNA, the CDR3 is TGTGCCAGTAGTATTGACGACGGGTTAGCCTACGAGCAGTACTTC.

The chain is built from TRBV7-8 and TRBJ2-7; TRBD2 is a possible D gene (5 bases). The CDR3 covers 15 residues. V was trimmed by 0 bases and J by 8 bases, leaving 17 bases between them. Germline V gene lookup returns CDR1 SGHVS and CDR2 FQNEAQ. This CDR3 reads CASSLAPVRGLQQYF. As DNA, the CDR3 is TGTGCCAGCAGCTTAGCTCCGGTACGGGGTCTCCAGCAGTACTTC. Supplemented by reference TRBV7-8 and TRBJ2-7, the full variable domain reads GAGVSQSPRYKVAKRGQDVALRCDPISGHVSLFWYQQALGQGPEFLTYFQNEAQLDKSGLPSDRFFAERPEGSVSTLKIQRTQQEDSAVYLCASSLAPVRGLQQYFGPGTRLTVT.

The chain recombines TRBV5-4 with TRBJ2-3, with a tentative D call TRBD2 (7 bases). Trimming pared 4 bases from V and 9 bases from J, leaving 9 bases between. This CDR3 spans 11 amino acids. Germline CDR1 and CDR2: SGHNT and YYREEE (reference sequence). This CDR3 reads CASSGGATQYF. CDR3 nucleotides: TGTGCCAGCAGCGGGGGGGCAACGCAGTATTTT.

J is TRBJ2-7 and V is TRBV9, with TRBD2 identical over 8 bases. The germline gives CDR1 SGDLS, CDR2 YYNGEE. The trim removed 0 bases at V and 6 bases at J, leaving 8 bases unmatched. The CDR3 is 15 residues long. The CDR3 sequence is CASSVVPGGPSEQYF. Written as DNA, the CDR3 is TGTGCCAGCAGCGTAGTTCCGGGAGGGCCGAGCGAGCAGTACTTC. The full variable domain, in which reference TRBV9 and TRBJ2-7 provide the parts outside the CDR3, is DSGVTQTPKHLITATGQRVTLRCSPRSGDLSVYWYQQSLDQGLQFLIQYYNGEERAKGNILERFSAQQFPDLHSELNLSSLELGDSALYFCASSVVPGGPSEQYFGPGTRLTVT.

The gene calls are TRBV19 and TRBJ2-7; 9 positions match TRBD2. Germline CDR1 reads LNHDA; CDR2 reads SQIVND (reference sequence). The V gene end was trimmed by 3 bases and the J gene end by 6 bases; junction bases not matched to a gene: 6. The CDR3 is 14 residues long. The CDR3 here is CASSMKREVGEQYF. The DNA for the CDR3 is TGTGCCAGTAGTATGAAGCGGGAGGTCGGCGAGCAGTACTTC.

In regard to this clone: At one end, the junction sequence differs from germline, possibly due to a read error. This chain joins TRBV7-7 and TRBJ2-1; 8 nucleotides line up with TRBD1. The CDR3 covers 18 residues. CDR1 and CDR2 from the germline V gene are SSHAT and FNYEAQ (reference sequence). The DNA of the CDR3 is TGTGCTAGCAGCTTATTCCCCTCAGGGGGCAGCTCCTACAATGAGCAGTTCTTC. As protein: CASSLFPSGGSSYNEQFF.

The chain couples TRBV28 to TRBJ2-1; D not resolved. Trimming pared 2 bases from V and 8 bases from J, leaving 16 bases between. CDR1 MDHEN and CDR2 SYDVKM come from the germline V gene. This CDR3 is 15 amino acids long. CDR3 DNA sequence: TGTGCCAGCAGTTTAGTGGCCACGGGTAGCTATGAGCAGTTCTTC. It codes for CASSLVATGSYEQFF.

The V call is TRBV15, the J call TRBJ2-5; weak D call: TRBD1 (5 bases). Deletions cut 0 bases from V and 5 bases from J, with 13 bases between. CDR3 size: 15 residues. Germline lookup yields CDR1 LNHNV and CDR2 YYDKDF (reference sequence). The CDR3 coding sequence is TGTGCCACCAGCAGAGATCAAGGGGCCGGGGAGACCCAGTACTTC. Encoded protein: CATSRDQGAGETQYF.

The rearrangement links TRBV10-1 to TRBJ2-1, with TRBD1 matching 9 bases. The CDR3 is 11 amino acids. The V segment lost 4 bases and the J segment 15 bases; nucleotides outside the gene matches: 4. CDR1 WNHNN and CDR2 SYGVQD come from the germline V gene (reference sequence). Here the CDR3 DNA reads TGCGCCAGCAGTGTAGGGACAGGGTTGTTCTTC. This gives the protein CASSVGTGLFF.